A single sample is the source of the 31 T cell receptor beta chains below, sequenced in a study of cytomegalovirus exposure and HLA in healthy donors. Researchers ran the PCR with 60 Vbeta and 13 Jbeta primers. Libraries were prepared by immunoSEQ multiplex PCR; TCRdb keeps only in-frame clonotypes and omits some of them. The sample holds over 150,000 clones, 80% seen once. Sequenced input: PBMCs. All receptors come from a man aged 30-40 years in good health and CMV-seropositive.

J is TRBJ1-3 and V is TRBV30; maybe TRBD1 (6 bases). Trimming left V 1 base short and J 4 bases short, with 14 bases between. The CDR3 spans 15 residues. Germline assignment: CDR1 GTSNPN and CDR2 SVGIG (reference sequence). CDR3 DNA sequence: TGTGCCTGGAGTGCCGGGGGGGCAAAGGGAAACACCATATATTTT. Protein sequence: CAWSAGGAKGNTIYF.

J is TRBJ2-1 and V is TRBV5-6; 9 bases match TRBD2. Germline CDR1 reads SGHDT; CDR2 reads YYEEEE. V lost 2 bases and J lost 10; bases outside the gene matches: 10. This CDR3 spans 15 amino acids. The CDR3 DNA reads TGTGCCAGCAGCTTCCCGAGCGGGAGGATGGGGGAGCAGTTCTTC. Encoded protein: CASSFPSGRMGEQFF. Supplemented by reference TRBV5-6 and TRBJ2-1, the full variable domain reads DAGVTQSPTHLIKTRGQQVTLRCSPKSGHDTVSWYQQALGQGPQFIFQYYEEEERQRGNFPDRFSGHQFPNYSSELNVNALLLGDSALYLCASSFPSGRMGEQFFGPGTRLTVL.

The CDR3 loop is CASSRTGTGTYEQYF. The CDR3 nucleotides are TGTGCCAGCAGTCGAACCGGGACAGGGACCTACGAGCAGTACTTC. The chain couples TRBV7-6 to TRBJ2-7; the match to TRBD1 covers 9 bases. Per germline, CDR1 SGHVS and CDR2 FNYEAQ. The trim removed 6 bases at V and 2 bases at J, leaving 8 bases unmatched. The CDR3 is made up of 15 amino acids.

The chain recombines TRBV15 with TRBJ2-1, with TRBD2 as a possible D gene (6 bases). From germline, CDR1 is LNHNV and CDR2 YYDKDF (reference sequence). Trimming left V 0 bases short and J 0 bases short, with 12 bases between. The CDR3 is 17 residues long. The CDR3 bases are TGTGCCACCAGCAGAGATACCCTAGCGAGCTCCTACAATGAGCAGTTCTTC. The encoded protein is CATSRDTLASSYNEQFF.

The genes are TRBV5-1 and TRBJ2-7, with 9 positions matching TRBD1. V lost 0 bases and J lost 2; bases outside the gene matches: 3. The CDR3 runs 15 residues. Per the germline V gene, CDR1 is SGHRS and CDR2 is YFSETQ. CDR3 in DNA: TGCGCCAGCAGCTTGGGGACAGGGGTTCCCTACGAGCAGTACTTC. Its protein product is CASSLGTGVPYEQYF. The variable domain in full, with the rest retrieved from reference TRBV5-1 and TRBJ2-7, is KAGVTQTPRYLIKTRGQQVTLSCSPISGHRSVSWYQQTPGQGLQFLFEYFSETQRNKGNFPGRFSGRQFSNSRSEMNVSTLELGDSALYLCASSLGTGVPYEQYFGPGTRLTVT.

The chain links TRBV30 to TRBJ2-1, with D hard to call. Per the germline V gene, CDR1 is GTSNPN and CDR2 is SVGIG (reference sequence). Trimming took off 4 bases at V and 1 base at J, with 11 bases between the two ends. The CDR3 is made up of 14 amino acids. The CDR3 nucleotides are TGTGCCTGGAATTCGGGTAGGTCCTACAATGAGCAGTTCTTC. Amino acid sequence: CAWNSGRSYNEQFF.

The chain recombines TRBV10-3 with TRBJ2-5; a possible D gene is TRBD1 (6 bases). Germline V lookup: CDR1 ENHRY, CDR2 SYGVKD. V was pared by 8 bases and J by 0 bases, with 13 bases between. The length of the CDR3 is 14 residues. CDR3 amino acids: CAIRMTGDQETQYF. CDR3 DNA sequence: TGTGCCATCCGTATGACAGGCGACCAAGAGACCCAGTACTTC.

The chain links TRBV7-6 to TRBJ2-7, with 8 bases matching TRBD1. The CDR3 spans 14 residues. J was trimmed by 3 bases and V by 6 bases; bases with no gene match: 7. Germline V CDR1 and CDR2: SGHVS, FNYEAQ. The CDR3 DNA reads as TGTGCCAGCAGTTCCGGGACAGGCTACTACGAGCAGTACTTC. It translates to CASSSGTGYYEQYF.

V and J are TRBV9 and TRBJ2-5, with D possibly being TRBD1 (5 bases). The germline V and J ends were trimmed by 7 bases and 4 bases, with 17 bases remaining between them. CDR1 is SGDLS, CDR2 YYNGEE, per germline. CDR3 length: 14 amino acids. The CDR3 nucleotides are TGTGCCAGCGCACCTACAGACAGATTAGAGACCCAGTACTTC. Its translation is CASAPTDRLETQYF.

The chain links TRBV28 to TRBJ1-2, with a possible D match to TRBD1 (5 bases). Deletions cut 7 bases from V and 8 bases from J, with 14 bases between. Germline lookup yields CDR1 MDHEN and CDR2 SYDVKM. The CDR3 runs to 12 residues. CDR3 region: CASTQEGSGYTF. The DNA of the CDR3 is TGTGCCAGCACCCAGGAGGGGAGCGGCTACACCTTC.

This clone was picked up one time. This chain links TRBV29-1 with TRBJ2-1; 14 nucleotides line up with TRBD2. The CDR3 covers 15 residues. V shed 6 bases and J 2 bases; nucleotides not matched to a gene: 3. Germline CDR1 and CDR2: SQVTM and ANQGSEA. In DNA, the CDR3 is TGCAGCGTGAGGGGACTAGCGGGGGCCTACAATGAGCAGTTCTTC. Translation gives CSVRGLAGAYNEQFF.

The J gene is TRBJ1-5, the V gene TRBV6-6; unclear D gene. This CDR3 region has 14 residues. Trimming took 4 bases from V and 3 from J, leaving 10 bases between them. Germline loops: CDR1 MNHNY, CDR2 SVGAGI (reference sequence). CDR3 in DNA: TGTGCCAGCAGTTCCCACAGCCTCAATCAGCCCCAGCATTTT. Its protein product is CASSSHSLNQPQHF.

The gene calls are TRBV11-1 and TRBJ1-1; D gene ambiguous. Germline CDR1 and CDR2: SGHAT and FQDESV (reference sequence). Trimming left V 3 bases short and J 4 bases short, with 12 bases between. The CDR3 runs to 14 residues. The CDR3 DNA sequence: TGTGCCAGCAGCTTTCCCGGAGCGGTCACTGAAGCTTTCTTT. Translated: CASSFPGAVTEAFF. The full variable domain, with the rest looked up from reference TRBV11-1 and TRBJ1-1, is EAEVAQSPRYKITEKSQAVAFWCDPISGHATLYWYRQILGQGPELLVQFQDESVVDDSQLPKDRFSAERLKGVDSTLKIQPAELGDSAMYLCASSFPGAVTEAFFGQGTRLTVV.

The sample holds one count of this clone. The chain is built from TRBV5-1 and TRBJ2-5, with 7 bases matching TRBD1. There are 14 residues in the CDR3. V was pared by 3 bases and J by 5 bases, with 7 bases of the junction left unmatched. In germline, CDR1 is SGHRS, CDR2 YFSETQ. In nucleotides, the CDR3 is TGCGCCAGCAGCTCCCAGGGGGATGGGGAGACCCAGTACTTC. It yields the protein CASSSQGDGETQYF.

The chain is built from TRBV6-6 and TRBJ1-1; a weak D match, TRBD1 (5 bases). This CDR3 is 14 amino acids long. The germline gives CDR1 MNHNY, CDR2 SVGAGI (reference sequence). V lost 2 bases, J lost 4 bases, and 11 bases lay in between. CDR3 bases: TGTGCCAGCAGTTACGGGGGGGAGGGCACTGAAGCTTTCTTT. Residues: CASSYGGEGTEAFF.

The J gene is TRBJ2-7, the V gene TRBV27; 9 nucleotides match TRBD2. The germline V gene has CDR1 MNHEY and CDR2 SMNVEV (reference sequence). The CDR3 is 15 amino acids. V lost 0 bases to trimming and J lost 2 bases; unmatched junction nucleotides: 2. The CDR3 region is CASSLSSGSTYEQYF. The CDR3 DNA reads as TGTGCCAGCAGTTTATCTAGCGGGAGTACCTACGAGCAGTACTTC.

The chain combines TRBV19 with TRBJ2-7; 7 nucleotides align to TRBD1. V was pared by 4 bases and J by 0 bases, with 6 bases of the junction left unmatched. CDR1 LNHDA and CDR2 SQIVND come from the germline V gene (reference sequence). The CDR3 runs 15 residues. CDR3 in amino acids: CASSTDRYNSYEQYF. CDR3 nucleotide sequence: TGTGCCAGTAGTACGGACAGGTACAACTCCTACGAGCAGTACTTC.

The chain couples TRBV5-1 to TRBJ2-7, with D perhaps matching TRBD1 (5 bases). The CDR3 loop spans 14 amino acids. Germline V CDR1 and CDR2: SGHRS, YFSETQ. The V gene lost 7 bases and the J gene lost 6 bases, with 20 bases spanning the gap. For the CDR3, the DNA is TGCGCCAGCTACCAAGCCACTGGGCAGGGCGAGCAGTACTTC. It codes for CASYQATGQGEQYF.

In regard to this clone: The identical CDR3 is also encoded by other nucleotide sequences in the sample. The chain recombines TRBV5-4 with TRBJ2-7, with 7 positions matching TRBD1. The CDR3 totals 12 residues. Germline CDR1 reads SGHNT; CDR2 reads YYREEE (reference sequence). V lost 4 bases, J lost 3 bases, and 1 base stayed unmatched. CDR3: CASSRQGYEQYF. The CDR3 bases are TGTGCCAGCAGCCGACAGGGCTACGAGCAGTACTTC.

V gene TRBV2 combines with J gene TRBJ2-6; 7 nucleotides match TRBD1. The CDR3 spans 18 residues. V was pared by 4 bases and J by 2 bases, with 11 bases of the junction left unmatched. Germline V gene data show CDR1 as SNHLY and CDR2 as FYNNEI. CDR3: CASSADFLGGAGANVLTF. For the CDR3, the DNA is TGTGCCAGCAGTGCCGACTTTCTAGGGGGCGCTGGGGCCAACGTCCTGACTTTC.

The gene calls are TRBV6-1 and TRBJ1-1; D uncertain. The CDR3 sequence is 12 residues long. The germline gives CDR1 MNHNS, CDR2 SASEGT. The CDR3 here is CANGEINTEAFF. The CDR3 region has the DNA TGTGCTAATGGGGAGATAAACACTGAAGCTTTCTTT.

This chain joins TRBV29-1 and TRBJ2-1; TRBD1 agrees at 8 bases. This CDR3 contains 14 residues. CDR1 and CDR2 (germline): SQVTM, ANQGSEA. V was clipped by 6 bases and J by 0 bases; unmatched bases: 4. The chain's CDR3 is CSVGQGTSYNEQFF. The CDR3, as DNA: TGCAGCGTCGGACAGGGTACCTCCTACAATGAGCAGTTCTTC.

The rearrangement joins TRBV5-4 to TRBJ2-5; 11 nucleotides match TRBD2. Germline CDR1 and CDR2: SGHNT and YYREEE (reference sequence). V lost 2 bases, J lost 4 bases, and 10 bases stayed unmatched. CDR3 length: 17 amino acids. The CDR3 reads CASSLGTSGVRGETQYF. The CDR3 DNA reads TGTGCCAGCAGCTTAGGGACTAGCGGAGTAAGAGGAGAGACCCAGTACTTC.

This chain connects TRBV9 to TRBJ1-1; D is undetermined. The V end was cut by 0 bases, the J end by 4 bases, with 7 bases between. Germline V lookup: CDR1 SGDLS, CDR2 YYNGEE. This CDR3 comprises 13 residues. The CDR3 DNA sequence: TGTGCCAGCAGCGTAGGCCGGTCCACTGAAGCTTTCTTT. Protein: CASSVGRSTEAFF.

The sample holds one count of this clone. CDR3 sequence (DNA): TGCGCCAGCAAGGACGGGGACTACGAGCAGTACTTC. It translates to CASKDGDYEQYF. The chain has TRBV23-1 and TRBJ2-7; D is possibly TRBD2 (5 bases). TRBV23-1 is recorded as an ORF, its role being uncertain. This CDR3 has 12 amino acids. V was pared by 7 bases and J by 3 bases, with 10 bases between.

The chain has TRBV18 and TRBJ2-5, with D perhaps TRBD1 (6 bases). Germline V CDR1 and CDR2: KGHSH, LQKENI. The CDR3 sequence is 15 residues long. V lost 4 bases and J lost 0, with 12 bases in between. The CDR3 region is CASSLSTGNQETQYF. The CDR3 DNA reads TGTGCCAGCTCACTTTCAACAGGGAACCAAGAGACCCAGTACTTC.

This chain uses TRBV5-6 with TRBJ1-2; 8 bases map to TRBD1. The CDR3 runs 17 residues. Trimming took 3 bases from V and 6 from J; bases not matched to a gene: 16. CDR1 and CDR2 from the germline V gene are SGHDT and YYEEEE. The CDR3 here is CASSSRRTGRQYHGYTF. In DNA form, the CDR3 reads TGTGCCAGCAGCTCGAGACGGACAGGGAGACAATACCATGGCTACACCTTC.

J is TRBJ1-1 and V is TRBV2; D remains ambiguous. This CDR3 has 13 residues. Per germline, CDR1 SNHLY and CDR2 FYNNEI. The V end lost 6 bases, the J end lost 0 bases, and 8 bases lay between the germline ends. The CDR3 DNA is TGTGCCAGCAGCGGGGATTTGAACACTGAAGCTTTCTTT. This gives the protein CASSGDLNTEAFF.

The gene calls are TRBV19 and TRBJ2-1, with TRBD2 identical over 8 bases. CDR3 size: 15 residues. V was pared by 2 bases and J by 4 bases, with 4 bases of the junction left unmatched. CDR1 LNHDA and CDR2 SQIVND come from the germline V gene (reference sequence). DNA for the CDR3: TGTGCCAGTAGTATAAACCTAGCGGGTTACAATGAGCAGTTCTTC. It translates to CASSINLAGYNEQFF.

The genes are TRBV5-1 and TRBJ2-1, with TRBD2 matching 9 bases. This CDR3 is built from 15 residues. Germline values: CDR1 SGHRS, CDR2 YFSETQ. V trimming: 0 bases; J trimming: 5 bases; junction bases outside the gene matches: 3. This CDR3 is CASSLGLAGNNEQFF. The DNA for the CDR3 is TGCGCCAGCAGCTTGGGTCTAGCGGGAAACAATGAGCAGTTCTTC.

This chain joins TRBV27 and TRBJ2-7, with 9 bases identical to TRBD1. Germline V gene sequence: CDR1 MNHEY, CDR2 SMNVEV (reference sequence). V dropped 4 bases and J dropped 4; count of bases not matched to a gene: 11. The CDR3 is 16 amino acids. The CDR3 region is CASSSRNGQGLYEQYF. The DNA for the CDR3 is TGTGCCAGCAGTTCCAGAAACGGACAGGGGTTATACGAGCAGTACTTC.